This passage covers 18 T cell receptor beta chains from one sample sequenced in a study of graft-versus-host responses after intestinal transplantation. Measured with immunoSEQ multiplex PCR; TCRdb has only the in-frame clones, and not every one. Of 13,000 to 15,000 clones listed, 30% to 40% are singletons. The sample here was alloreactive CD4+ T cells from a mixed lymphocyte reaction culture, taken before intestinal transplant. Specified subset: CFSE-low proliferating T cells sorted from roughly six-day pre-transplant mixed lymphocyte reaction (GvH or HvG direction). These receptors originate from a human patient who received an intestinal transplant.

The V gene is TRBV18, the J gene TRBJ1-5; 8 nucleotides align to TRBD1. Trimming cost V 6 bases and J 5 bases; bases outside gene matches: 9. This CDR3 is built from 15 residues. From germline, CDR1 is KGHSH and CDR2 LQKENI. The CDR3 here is CASSRDRFPYQPQHF. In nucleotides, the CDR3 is TGTGCCAGCTCGCGGGACAGGTTCCCATATCAGCCCCAGCATTTT. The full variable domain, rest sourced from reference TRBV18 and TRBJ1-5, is NAGVMQNPRHLVRRRGQEARLRCSPMKGHSHVYWYRQLPEEGLKFMVYLQKENIIDESGMPKERFSAEFPKEGPSILRIQQVVRGDSAAYFCASSRDRFPYQPQHFGDGTRLSIL.

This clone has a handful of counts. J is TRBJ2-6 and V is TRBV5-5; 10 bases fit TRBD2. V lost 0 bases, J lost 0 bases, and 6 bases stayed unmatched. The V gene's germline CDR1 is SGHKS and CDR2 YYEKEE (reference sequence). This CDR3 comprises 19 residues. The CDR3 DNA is TGTGCCAGCAGCTTGGTTGCTAGCGGGGGTTACTCTGGGGCCAACGTCCTGACTTTC. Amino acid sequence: CASSLVASGGYSGANVLTF.

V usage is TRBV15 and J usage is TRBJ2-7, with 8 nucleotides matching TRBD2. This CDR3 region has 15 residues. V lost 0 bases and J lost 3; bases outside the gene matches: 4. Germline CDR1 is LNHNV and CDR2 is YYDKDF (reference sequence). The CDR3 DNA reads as TGTGCCACCAGCAGAGACCCGGGAGGGAACTACGAGCAGTACTTC. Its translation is CATSRDPGGNYEQYF.

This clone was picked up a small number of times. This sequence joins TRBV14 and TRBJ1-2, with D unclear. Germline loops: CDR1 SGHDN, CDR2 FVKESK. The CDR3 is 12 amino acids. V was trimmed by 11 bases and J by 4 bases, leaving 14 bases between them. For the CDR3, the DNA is TGTGCCCCCGCGGCGGTTTTCTATGGCTACACCTTC. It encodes CAPAAVFYGYTF.

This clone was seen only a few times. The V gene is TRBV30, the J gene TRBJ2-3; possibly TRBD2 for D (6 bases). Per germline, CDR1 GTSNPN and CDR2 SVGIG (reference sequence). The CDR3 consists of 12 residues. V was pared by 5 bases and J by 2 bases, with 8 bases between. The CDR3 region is CAWGGYTDTQYF. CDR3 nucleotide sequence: TGTGCCTGGGGGGGGTACACAGATACGCAGTATTTT.

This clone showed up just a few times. The CDR3 spells CASSLQGINDEQYF. The DNA for the CDR3 is TGTGCCAGCAGCTTACAGGGTATTAACGACGAGCAGTACTTC. V is TRBV7-9 and J is TRBJ2-7, with D possibly being TRBD1 (5 bases). The CDR3 consists of 14 residues. Looked up from germline, CDR1 is SEHNR and CDR2 is FQNEAQ (reference sequence). Between the trimmed V and J ends, which lost 2 bases and 5 bases, there was a span of 13 bases.

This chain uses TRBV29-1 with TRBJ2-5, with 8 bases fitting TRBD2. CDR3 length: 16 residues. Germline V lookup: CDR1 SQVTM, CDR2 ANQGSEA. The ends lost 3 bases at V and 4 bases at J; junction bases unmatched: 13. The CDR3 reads CSVEGDGGAIPETQYF. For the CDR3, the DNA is TGCAGCGTTGAGGGTGACGGGGGGGCCATCCCAGAGACCCAGTACTTC.

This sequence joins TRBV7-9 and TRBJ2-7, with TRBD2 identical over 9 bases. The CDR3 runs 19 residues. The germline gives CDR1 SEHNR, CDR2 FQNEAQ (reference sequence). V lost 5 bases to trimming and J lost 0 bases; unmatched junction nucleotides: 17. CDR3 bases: TGTGCCAGCAGCCCCTTTCAGGGGCTAGCGGGGAAAAGCTCCTACGAGCAGTACTTC. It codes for CASSPFQGLAGKSSYEQYF.

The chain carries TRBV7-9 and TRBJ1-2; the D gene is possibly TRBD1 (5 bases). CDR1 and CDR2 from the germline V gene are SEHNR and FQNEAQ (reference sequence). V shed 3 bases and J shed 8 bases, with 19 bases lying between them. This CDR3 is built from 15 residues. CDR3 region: CASSFREGEAYGYTF. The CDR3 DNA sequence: TGTGCCAGCAGCTTCAGGGAAGGGGAGGCATACGGCTACACCTTC.

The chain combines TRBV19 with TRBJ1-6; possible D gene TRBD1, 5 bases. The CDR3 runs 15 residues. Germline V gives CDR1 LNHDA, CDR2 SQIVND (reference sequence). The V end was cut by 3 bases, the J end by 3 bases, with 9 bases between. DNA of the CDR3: TGTGCCAGTAGTATGGGCAGGGTCTATAATTCACCCCTCCACTTT. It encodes CASSMGRVYNSPLHF.

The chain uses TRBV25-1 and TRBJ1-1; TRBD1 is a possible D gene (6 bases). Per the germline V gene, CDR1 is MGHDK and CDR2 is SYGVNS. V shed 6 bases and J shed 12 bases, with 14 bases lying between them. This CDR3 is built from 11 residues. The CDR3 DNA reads TGTGCCAGCAGCCTACAGGGCCTACCTTTCTTT. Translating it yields CASSLQGLPFF.

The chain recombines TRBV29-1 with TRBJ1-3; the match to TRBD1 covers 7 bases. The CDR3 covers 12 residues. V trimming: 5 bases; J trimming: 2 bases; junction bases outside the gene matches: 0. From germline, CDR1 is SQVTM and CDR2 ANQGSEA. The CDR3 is CSVQGAGNTIYF. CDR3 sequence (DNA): TGCAGCGTTCAGGGGGCTGGAAACACCATATATTTT.

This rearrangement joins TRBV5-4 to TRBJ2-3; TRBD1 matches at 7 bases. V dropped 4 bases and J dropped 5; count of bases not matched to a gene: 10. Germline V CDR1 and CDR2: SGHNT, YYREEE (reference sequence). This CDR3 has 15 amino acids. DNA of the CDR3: TGTGCCAGCAGCCAGCGACAGGGCCCAGAAGATACGCAGTATTTT. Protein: CASSQRQGPEDTQYF.

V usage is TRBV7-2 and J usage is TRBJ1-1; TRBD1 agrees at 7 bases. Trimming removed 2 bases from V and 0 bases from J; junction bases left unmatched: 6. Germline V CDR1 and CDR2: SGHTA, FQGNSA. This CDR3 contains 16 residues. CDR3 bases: TGTGCCAGCAGCTTACGACCGGGACAGCTGAACACTGAAGCTTTCTTT. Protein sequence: CASSLRPGQLNTEAFF. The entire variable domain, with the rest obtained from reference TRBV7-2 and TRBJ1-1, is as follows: GAGVSQSPSNKVTEKGKDVELRCDPISGHTALYWYRQSLGQGLEFLIYFQGNSAPDKSGLPSDRFSAERTGGSVSTLTIQRTQQEDSAVYLCASSLRPGQLNTEAFFGQGTRLTVV.

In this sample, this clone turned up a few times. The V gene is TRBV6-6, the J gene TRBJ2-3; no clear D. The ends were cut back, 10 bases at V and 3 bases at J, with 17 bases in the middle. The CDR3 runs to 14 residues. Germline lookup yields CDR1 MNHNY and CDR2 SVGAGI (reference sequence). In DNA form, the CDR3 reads TGTGCCACCTCTTCAGGATTGGCGACAGATACGCAGTATTTT. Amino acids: CATSSGLATDTQYF.

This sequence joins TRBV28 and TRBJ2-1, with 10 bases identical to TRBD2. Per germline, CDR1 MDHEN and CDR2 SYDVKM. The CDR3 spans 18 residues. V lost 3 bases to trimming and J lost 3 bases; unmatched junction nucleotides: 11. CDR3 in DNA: TGTGCCAGCAGTTTTCCAATCTCGGGACTAGCGCTCTACAATGAGCAGTTCTTC. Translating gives CASSFPISGLALYNEQFF.

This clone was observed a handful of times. CDR3 loop: CASSSIGGVGASPLHF. The DNA of the CDR3 is TGTGCCAGCAGCTCGATCGGGGGGGTGGGCGCTTCACCCCTCCACTTT. The chain uses TRBV7-2 and TRBJ1-6; possibly TRBD1 for D (5 bases). Germline CDR1 SGHTA, CDR2 FQGNSA. Trimming stripped 4 bases from V and 9 bases from J, with 19 bases between. The CDR3 sequence is 16 residues long. The whole variable domain, remainder taken from reference TRBV7-2 and TRBJ1-6, is GAGVSQSPSNKVTEKGKDVELRCDPISGHTALYWYRQSLGQGLEFLIYFQGNSAPDKSGLPSDRFSAERTGGSVSTLTIQRTQQEDSAVYLCASSSIGGVGASPLHFGNGTRLTVT.

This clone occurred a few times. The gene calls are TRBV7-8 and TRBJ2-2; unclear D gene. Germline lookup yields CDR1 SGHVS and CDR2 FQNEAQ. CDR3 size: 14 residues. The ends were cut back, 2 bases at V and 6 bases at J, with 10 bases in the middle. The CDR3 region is CASSLTEIPGELFF. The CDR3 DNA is TGTGCCAGCAGCTTAACGGAGATTCCCGGGGAGCTGTTTTTT. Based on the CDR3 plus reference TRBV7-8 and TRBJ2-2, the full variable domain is GAGVSQSPRYKVAKRGQDVALRCDPISGHVSLFWYQQALGQGPEFLTYFQNEAQLDKSGLPSDRFFAERPEGSVSTLKIQRTQQEDSAVYLCASSLTEIPGELFFGEGSRLTVL.